This entry is about one T cell receptor beta chain. The sample originates from a study of T cells in narcolepsy. TCRdb keeps only in-frame clones here, not all; method: immunoSEQ multiplex PCR. In the table there are around 18,000 clones, approximately 84% of which are singletons. The sequenced sample consisted of memory (CD45RA-) CD4+ T cells from blood. The receptor was derived from a human donor in good health.

The CDR3 bases are TGTGCCTGGAGTCGCCTCTCTCAGGGGAGCACTGAAGCTTTCTTT. Its translation is CAWSRLSQGSTEAFF. This chain uses TRBV30 with TRBJ1-1; D might be TRBD1 (6 bases). Germline V lookup: CDR1 GTSNPN, CDR2 SVGIG (reference sequence). With 2 bases removed from V and 4 bases from J, the gap between germline ends came to 17 bases. This CDR3 is 15 amino acids long.